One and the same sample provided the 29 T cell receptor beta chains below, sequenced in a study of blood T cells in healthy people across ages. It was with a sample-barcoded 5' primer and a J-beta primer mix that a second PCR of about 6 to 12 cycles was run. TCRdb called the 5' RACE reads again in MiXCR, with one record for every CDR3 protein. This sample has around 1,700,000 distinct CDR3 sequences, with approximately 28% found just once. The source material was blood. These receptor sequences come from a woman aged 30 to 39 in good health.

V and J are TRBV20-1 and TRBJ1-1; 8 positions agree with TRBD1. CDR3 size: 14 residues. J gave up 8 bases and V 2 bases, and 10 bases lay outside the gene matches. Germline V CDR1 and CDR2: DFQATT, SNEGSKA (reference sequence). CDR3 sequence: CSARSGTGLDEAFF. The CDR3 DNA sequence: TGCAGTGCTAGATCGGGGACAGGTCTTGACGAAGCTTTCTTT.

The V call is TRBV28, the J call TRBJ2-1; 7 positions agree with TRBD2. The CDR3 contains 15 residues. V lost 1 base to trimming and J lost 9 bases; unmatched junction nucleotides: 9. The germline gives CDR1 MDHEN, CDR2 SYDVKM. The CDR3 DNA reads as TGTGCCAGCAGTTTATACGGCGGGAGAGGAAGTGAGCAGTTCTTC. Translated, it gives CASSLYGGRGSEQFF.

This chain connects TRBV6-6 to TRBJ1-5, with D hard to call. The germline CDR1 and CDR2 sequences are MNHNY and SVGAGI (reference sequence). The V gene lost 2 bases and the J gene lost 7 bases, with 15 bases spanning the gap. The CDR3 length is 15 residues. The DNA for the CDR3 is TGTGCCAGCAGTTACCCACAAGGACCAGAGCAGCCCCAGCATTTT. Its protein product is CASSYPQGPEQPQHF.

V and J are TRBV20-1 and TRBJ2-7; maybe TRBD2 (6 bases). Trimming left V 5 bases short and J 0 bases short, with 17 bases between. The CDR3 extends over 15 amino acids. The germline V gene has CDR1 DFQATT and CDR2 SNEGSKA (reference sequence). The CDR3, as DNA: TGCAGTGCTTCTCAGGCGGGGCGAAGCTCCTACGAGCAGTACTTC. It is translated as CSASQAGRSSYEQYF.

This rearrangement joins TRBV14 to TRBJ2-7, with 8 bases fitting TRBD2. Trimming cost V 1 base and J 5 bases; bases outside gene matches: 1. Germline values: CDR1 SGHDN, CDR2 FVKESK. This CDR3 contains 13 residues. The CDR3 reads CASSQGLANEQYF. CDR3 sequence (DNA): TGTGCCAGCAGCCAAGGACTAGCGAACGAGCAGTACTTC.

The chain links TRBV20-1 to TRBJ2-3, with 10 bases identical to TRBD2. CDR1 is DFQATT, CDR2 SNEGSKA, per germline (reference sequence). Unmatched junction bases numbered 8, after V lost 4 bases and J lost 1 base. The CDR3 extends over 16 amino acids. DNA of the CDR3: TGCAGTGCTACAAGATTCGGGACTAGCGGCACAGATACGCAGTATTTT. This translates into CSATRFGTSGTDTQYF.

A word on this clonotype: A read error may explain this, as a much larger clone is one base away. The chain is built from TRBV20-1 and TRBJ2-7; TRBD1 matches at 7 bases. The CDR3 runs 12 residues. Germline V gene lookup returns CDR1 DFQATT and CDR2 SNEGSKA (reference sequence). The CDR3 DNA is TGCAGGGCCACGGGACAGTATTACGAGCAGTACTTC. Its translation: CRATGQYYEQYF.

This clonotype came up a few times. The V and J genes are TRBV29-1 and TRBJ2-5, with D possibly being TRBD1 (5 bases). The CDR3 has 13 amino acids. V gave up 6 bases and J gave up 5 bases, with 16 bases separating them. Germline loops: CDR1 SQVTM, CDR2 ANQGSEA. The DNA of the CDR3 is TGCAGCGTCGCGACCAGGGTGAAGGAGACCCAGTACTTC. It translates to CSVATRVKETQYF.

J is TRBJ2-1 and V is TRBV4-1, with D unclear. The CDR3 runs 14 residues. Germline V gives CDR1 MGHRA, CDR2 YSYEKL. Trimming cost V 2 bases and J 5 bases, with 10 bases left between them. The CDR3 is CASSQRIRDNEQFF. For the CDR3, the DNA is TGCGCCAGCAGCCAACGGATCCGGGACAATGAGCAGTTCTTC.

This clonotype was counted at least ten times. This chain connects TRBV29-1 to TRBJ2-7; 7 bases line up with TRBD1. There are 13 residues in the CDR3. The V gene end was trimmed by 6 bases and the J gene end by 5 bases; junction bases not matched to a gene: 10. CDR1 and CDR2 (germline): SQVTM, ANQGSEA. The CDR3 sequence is CSVWTGFTNEQYF. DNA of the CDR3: TGCAGCGTCTGGACAGGCTTTACGAACGAGCAGTACTTC.

CDR3 nucleotide sequence: TGCGCCAGCAGCCAGGGACAGCCGCGGGTACGGCAGTACTTC. It encodes CASSQGQPRVRQYF. This chain connects TRBV5-1 to TRBJ2-5; TRBD1 matches 7 bases. CDR1 and CDR2 from the germline V gene are SGHRS and YFSETQ. The CDR3 is 14 amino acids. The ends lost 4 bases at V and 11 bases at J; junction bases unmatched: 14.

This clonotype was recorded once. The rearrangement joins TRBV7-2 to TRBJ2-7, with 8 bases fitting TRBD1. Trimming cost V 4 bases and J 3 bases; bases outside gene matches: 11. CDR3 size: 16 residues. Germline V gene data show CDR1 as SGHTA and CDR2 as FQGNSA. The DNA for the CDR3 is TGTGCCAGCAGCTCCAATAGGGACAGGAGCTGCTACGAGCAGTACTTC. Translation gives CASSSNRDRSCYEQYF. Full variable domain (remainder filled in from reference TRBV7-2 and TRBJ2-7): GAGVSQSPSNKVTEKGKDVELRCDPISGHTALYWYRQSLGQGLEFLIYFQGNSAPDKSGLPSDRFSAERTGGSVSTLTIQRTQQEDSAVYLCASSSNRDRSCYEQYFGPGTRLTVT.

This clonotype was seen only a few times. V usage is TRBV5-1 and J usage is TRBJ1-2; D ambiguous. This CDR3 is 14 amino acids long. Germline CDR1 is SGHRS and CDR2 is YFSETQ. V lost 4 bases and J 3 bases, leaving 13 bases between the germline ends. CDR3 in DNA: TGCGCCAGCAGCCGGGAGCTCCTTGACTATGGCTACACCTTC. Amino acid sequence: CASSRELLDYGYTF.

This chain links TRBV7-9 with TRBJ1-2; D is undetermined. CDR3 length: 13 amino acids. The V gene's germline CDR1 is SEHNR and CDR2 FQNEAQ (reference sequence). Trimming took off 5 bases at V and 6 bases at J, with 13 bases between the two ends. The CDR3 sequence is CASSPGKVDGYTF. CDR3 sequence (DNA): TGTGCCAGCAGCCCTGGAAAGGTTGATGGCTACACCTTC.

In DNA form, the CDR3 reads TGCAGCGCTGTAGGTGAGACAGAGCCTTACGAGCAGTTCTTC. Translating it yields CSAVGETEPYEQFF. The chain links TRBV29-1 to TRBJ2-1; D possibly corresponds to TRBD1 (5 bases). CDR3 size: 14 residues. Trimming removed 7 bases from V and 10 bases from J, with 23 bases in between. Germline CDR1 reads SQVTM; CDR2 reads ANQGSEA.

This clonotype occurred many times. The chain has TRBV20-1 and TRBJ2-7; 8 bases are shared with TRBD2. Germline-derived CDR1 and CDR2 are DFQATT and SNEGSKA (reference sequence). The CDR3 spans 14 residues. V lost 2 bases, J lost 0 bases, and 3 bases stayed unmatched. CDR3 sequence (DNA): TGCAGTGCTAGACCTAGCGGGTTCTCCTACGAGCAGTACTTC. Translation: CSARPSGFSYEQYF.

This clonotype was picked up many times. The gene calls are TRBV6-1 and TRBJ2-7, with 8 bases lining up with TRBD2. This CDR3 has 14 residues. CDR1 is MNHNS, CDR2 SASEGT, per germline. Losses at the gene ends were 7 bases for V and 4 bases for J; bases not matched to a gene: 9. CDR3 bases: TGTGCCAGCACTCCGGAGAGCGGGGGATACGAGCAGTACTTC. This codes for CASTPESGGYEQYF.

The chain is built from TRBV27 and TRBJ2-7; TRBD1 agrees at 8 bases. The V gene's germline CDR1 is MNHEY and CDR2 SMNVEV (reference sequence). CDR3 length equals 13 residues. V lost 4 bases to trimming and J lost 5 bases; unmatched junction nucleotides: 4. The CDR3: CASSWGTGNEQYF. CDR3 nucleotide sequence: TGTGCCAGCAGTTGGGGGACAGGCAACGAGCAGTACTTC.

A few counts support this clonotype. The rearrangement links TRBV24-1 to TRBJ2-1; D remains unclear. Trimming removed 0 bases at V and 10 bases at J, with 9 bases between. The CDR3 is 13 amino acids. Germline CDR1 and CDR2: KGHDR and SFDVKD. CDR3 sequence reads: CATSDLTIGEQFF. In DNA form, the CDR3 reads TGTGCCACCAGTGATTTGACGATCGGGGAGCAGTTCTTC.

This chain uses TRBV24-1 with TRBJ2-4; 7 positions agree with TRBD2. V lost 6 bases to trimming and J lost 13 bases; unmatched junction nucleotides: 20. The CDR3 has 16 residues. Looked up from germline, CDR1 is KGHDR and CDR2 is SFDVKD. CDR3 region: CATSRSDGGTYNEQYF. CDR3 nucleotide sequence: TGTGCCACCAGTCGCTCGGACGGGGGGACCTACAATGAGCAGTACTTC.

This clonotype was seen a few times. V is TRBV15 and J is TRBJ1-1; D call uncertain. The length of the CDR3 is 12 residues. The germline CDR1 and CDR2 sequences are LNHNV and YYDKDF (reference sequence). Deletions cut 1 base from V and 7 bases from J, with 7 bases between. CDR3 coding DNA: TGTGCCACCAGCAGAGGACGGATTGAAGCTTTCTTT. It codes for CATSRGRIEAFF.

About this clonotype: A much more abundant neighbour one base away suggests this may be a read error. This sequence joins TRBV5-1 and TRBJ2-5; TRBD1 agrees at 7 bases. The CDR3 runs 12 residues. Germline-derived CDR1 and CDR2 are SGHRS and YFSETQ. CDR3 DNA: TGCGCCAGCAATTCTACAGGGGAGACCCTGTACTTC. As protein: CASNSTGETLYF.

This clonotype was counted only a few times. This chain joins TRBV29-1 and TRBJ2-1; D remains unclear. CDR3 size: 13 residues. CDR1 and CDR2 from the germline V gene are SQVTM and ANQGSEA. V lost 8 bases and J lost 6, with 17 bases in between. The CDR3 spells CSCVGLNGNEQFF. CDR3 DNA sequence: TGCAGCTGTGTGGGGTTGAACGGCAATGAGCAGTTCTTC.

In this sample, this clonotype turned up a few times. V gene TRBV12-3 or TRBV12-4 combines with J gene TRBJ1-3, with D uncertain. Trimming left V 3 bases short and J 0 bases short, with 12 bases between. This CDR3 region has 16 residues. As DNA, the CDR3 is TGTGCCAGCAGTTTTGGACGAATGAGCTCTGGAAACACCATATATTTT. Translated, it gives CASSFGRMSSGNTIYF.

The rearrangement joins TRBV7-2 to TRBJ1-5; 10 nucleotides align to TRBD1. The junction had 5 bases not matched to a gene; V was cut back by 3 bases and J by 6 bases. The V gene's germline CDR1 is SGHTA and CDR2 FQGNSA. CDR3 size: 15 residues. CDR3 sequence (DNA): TGTGCCAGCAGCTTTGGGACAGGGGTTGGTCAGCCCCAGCATTTT. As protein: CASSFGTGVGQPQHF.

The CDR3 coding sequence is TGTGCCAGCAGCTCCCGGGACATCGGAATTTTGGGTTCCCACGAGCAGTACTTC. It translates to CASSSRDIGILGSHEQYF. The V call is TRBV7-2, the J call TRBJ2-5; possibly TRBD1 for D (6 bases). The DNA end is a closer match to TRBJ2-7, so the J assignment may be wrong. Germline V gives CDR1 SGHTA, CDR2 FQGNSA. CDR3 length: 18 residues.

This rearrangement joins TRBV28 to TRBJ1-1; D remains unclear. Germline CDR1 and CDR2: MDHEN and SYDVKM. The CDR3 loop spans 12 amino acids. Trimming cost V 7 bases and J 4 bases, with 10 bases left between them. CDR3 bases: TGTGCCAGCACTTTGTCCGGCACTGAAGCTTTCTTT. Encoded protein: CASTLSGTEAFF.

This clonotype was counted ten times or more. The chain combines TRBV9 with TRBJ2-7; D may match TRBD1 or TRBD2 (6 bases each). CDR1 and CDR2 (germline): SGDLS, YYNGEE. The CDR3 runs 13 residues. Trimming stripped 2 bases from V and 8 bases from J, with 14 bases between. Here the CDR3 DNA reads TGTGCCAGCAGCGTTAACAGGGACTCCAAGCAGTACTTC. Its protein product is CASSVNRDSKQYF.

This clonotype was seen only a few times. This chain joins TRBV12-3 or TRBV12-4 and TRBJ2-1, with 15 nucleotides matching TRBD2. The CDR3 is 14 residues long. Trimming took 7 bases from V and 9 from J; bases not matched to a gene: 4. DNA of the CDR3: TGTGCCAGCACCTGGGGACTAGCGGGGGGTGAGCAGTTCTTC. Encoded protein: CASTWGLAGGEQFF.